A single sample gave rise to the 13 T cell receptor beta chains below, sequenced in a study of human T cells and chemical hapten exposure. It was from unfractionated whole blood that total RNA was extracted. Single cDNA molecules in the library carried unique molecular identifiers attached during preparation. TCRdb fed the reads into MiXCR, producing one record per CDR3 protein. The table has about 120,000 distinct CDR3 sequences, approximately 9.3% seen once. The sample taken for sequencing was whole blood. These receptors all come from a human donor in good health. Some clones in this sample may be carry-over from other donors' samples.

V gene TRBV5-6 combines with J gene TRBJ2-1; 7 bases agree with TRBD1. The V and J ends lost 4 bases and 0 bases, in that order; junction bases with no gene match: 13. The germline gives CDR1 SGHDT, CDR2 YYEEEE. The CDR3 runs to 18 residues. CDR3: CASSPDPPDRSSYNEQFF. For the CDR3, the DNA is TGTGCCAGCAGCCCGGACCCCCCGGACAGGAGCTCCTACAATGAGCAGTTCTTC.

The chain couples TRBV19 to TRBJ2-1; 10 nucleotides agree with TRBD2. Germline CDR1 is LNHDA and CDR2 is SQIVND (reference sequence). The CDR3 consists of 17 residues. V dropped 1 base and J dropped 6; count of bases not matched to a gene: 9. CDR3 in DNA: TGTGCCAGTAGTATAGGCTATAGCGGGAGGCCGGGCAATGAGCAGTTCTTC. Amino acid sequence: CASSIGYSGRPGNEQFF.

This clonotype occurred a few times. The rearrangement links TRBV7-8 to TRBJ2-2; the match to TRBD2 covers 13 bases. The J segment lost 4 bases and the V segment lost 3 bases, leaving 14 bases of the junction unmatched. The CDR3 consists of 20 residues. Germline V CDR1 and CDR2: SGHVS, FQNEAQ. The CDR3: CASSFLGLAGTIRITGELFF. CDR3 DNA: TGTGCCAGCAGCTTCCTGGGACTAGCGGGAACGATTCGAATCACCGGGGAGCTGTTTTTT.

The rearrangement uses TRBV19 and TRBJ2-1; 10 bases match TRBD1. The CDR3 has 18 amino acids. J lost 0 bases, V lost 3 bases, and 8 bases had no gene match. Germline CDR1 reads LNHDA; CDR2 reads SQIVND (reference sequence). CDR3 coding DNA: TGTGCCAGTAGTATCGGGACAGGGGCCGTAAGCTCCTACAATGAGCAGTTCTTC. Protein product: CASSIGTGAVSSYNEQFF.

This chain links TRBV15 with TRBJ2-2; D is unresolved. Per the germline V gene, CDR1 is LNHNV and CDR2 is YYDKDF (reference sequence). CDR3 size: 15 residues. V lost 4 bases to trimming and J lost 1 base, with 10 bases between them. The CDR3 region is CATSTARENTGELFF. CDR3 coding DNA: TGTGCCACCAGCACAGCACGAGAGAACACCGGGGAGCTGTTTTTT.

This clonotype appeared a few times. The rearrangement uses TRBV12-3 or TRBV12-4 and TRBJ1-5; D unresolved. CDR3 size: 14 residues. With 9 bases removed from V and 5 bases from J, the gap between germline ends came to 17 bases. Here the CDR3 reads CASTRGFIHQPQHF. Written as DNA, the CDR3 is TGTGCCAGTACCAGAGGGTTTATCCATCAGCCCCAGCATTTT.

This clonotype was detected only a few times. This rearrangement joins TRBV28 to TRBJ1-3; D uncertain. The CDR3 extends over 16 amino acids. V was clipped by 4 bases and J by 2 bases, with 15 bases between them. Germline-derived CDR1 and CDR2 are MDHEN and SYDVKM. The CDR3 sequence: CASSYGSILTGNTIYF. In DNA form, the CDR3 reads TGTGCCAGCAGTTATGGCAGCATACTGACTGGAAACACCATATATTTT. Full variable domain (remainder filled in from reference TRBV28 and TRBJ1-3): DVKVTQSSRYLVKRTGEKVFLECVQDMDHENMFWYRQDPGLGLRLIYFSYDVKMKEKGDIPEGYSVSREKKERFSLILESASTNQTSMYLCASSYGSILTGNTIYFGEGSWLTVV.

The sample holds many counts of this clonotype. V gene TRBV12-3 or TRBV12-4 combines with J gene TRBJ1-6; TRBD1 matches 7 bases. This CDR3 has 15 residues. The V gene end was trimmed by 8 bases and the J gene end by 4 bases; junction bases not matched to a gene: 8. The CDR3 protein is CASSVAQGYNSPLHF. CDR3 nucleotide sequence: TGTGCCAGCTCCGTGGCACAGGGGTATAATTCACCCCTCCACTTT.

This clonotype was counted at least ten times. V gene TRBV29-1 combines with J gene TRBJ2-1; TRBD2 matches 8 bases. The CDR3 covers 19 residues. With 0 bases clipped from V and 0 bases from J, the junction kept 13 bases outside the gene matches. Germline V lookup: CDR1 SQVTM, CDR2 ANQGSEA. The CDR3 region has the DNA TGCAGCGTTGAAGATCCGATGAGAGCGGGAGCGGGCTCCTACAATGAGCAGTTCTTC. Translation: CSVEDPMRAGAGSYNEQFF.

Concerning this clonotype itself: A much larger clone lies a single base off, so this may be a read error. V usage is TRBV27 and J usage is TRBJ2-7; TRBD2 matches at 7 bases. The CDR3 has 17 amino acids. Per germline, CDR1 MNHEY and CDR2 SMNVEV (reference sequence). J lost 0 bases, V lost 7 bases, and 15 bases had no gene match. The CDR3, as DNA: TGTGCCAGCACCCCCAGTGCTGGGGGGGGTGGCTCCTACGAGCAGTACTTC. Translating gives CASTPSAGGGGSYEQYF.

This clonotype occurred a few times. The V and J genes are TRBV5-1 and TRBJ2-7; D might be TRBD1 or TRBD2, each matching 5 bases. Germline V CDR1 and CDR2: SGHRS, YFSETQ. The length of the CDR3 is 14 residues. The V gene lost 4 bases and the J gene lost 0 bases, with 11 bases spanning the gap. DNA of the CDR3: TGCGCCAGCAGCGTCCGGGACGGCTCCTACGAGCAGTACTTC. It translates to CASSVRDGSYEQYF.

This clonotype was seen many times. This sequence joins TRBV11-3 and TRBJ1-2; D remains unclear. The CDR3 extends over 14 amino acids. Trimming pared 0 bases from V and 7 bases from J, leaving 12 bases between. Germline-derived CDR1 and CDR2 are SGHNT and YENEEA. DNA of the CDR3: TGTGCCAGCAGCTTAGAGGAGTTTGGGGTTGGCTACACCTTC. This gives the protein CASSLEEFGVGYTF.

This clonotype was seen a handful of times. The rearrangement links TRBV6-5 to TRBJ1-4; TRBD1 matches 7 bases. The CDR3 has 15 amino acids. Germline trimming cut 4 bases from V and 3 bases from J; bases unmatched to any gene: 5. Per the germline V gene, CDR1 is MNHEY and CDR2 is SVGAGI. Here the CDR3 reads CASSSEGAANEKLFF. In DNA form, the CDR3 reads TGTGCCAGCAGTTCGGAGGGGGCGGCTAATGAAAAACTGTTTTTT.